This T cell receptor (beta chain) was profiled in a study of follicular helper T cells after annual influenza vaccination. As for the study in general: Days 0, 7 and 28 post-vaccination were the blood draw times.

The trim removed 5 bases at V and 6 bases at J, leaving 10 bases unmatched. The CDR3 consists of 14 residues. Per the germline V gene, CDR1 is SGHTA and CDR2 is FQGTGA. In its sample, this clone was seen a few times. Sequenced by immunoSEQ multiplex PCR; TCRdb stores in-frame clones only, minus some. The sample contains approximately 12,000 clones, roughly three quarters of which appear only once. Time point specified: 2014-2015 season, pre-vaccination. Donors with HIV/AIDS, active malignancy, immunomodulators or active illness were excluded. The receptor was isolated from an adult who received the influenza vaccine. The rearrangement links TRBV7-3 to TRBJ2-7, with 7 bases lining up with TRBD2. The material was CXCR5- memory CD4+ T cells sorted from blood, obtained on the day of influenza vaccination. The CDR3 sequence is CASSVREDQSEQYF. The CDR3 bases are TGTGCCAGCAGCGTCCGGGAGGATCAGTCCGAGCAGTACTTC.